The 26 T cell receptor beta chains reported below all come from one sample, sequenced in a study of T-cell reconstitution after alpha-beta-depleted transplantation in children (dated by TCRdb to about 2016). The library was made by PCR. TCRdb names Illumina HiSeq 2500 as the instrument used. Molecular barcoding was employed in the preparation of TCR libraries, with unique molecular identifiers being used to normalize TCRbeta repertoire quantification. In-frame beta chains were kept once TCRdb had trimmed the public reads at Q25 with fastp and called clones with MiXCR. All rows with the same CDR3 protein become a single entry with the most common DNA and genes. The sample table holds about 540,000 distinct CDR3 sequences, of which around 19% were seen once. The ten largest clones take up approximately 3% of the sample. Sample: PBMCs from the stem cell graft donor, taken from the stem cell graft. Source of these receptors: a human donor who donated a stem cell graft to a child with acute lymphoblastic leukemia.

This clonotype appeared a few times. The V gene is TRBV4-1, the J gene TRBJ2-1; TRBD2 matches at 8 bases. CDR3 length: 18 amino acids. Trimming at V came to 4 bases and at J to 7 bases, leaving 18 bases not matched to a gene. Germline loops: CDR1 MGHRA, CDR2 YSYEKL. The DNA for the CDR3 is TGCGCCAGCAGCCGCGGGTTCCAGCGGGGGATCTACAGGAATGAGCAGTTCTTC. Its translation: CASSRGFQRGIYRNEQFF.

This clonotype was recorded a few times. V usage is TRBV20-1 and J usage is TRBJ2-1; 10 positions match TRBD2. The CDR3 loop spans 15 amino acids. In germline, CDR1 is DFQATT, CDR2 SNEGSKA (reference sequence). V dropped 5 bases and J dropped 6; count of bases not matched to a gene: 10. Here the CDR3 reads CSAGGGLAFGNEQFF. The CDR3 DNA reads TGCAGTGCTGGCGGGGGACTAGCGTTCGGCAATGAGCAGTTCTTC.

In its sample, this clonotype was seen a few times. The CDR3 reads CASSRLFLTGGQETQYF. The CDR3 DNA follows: TGTGCCAGCAGCCGACTTTTTTTAACGGGGGGTCAAGAGACCCAGTACTTC. The chain has TRBV7-6 and TRBJ2-5; 7 bases are a match to TRBD2. V dropped 5 bases and J dropped 2; count of bases not matched to a gene: 14. The CDR3 covers 17 residues. CDR1 SGHVS and CDR2 FNYEAQ come from the germline V gene.

The chain employs TRBV11-2 and TRBJ2-1, with TRBD2 as a possible D gene (6 bases). V lost 2 bases and J lost 7, with 12 bases in between. CDR3 length: 14 residues. Per germline, CDR1 SGHAT and CDR2 FQNNGV. The CDR3 protein is CASSLTSGPNEQFF. Written as DNA, the CDR3 is TGTGCCAGCAGCTTAACCAGCGGGCCAAATGAGCAGTTCTTC.

The chain couples TRBV5-6 to TRBJ1-5, with 8 bases lining up with TRBD1. This CDR3 has 15 amino acids. CDR1 is SGHDT, CDR2 YYEEEE, per germline. The trim removed 2 bases at V and 3 bases at J, leaving 4 bases unmatched. DNA for the CDR3: TGTGCCAGCAGCTTTATGGACAGGGACAATCAGCCCCAGCATTTT. Encoded protein: CASSFMDRDNQPQHF.

This clonotype was observed a handful of times. The V gene is TRBV4-1, the J gene TRBJ2-5; the match to TRBD2 covers 9 bases. This CDR3 comprises 18 residues. The V gene's germline CDR1 is MGHRA and CDR2 YSYEKL. The ends lost 1 base at V and 4 bases at J; junction bases unmatched: 13. Written as DNA, the CDR3 is TGCGCCAGCAGCCAAGGAGGAGGAGCGGGAGGTTATGGAGAGACCCAGTACTTC. Its protein product is CASSQGGGAGGYGETQYF.

This clonotype was detected ten times or more. The genes are TRBV6-1 and TRBJ1-1, with a tentative D call TRBD1 (5 bases). The CDR3 sequence is 14 residues long. The germline V gene encodes CDR1 MNHNS and CDR2 SASEGT. V lost 3 bases, J lost 0 bases, and 8 bases lay in between. CDR3 sequence reads: CASSDPGLNTEAFF. Here the CDR3 DNA reads TGTGCCAGCAGTGACCCGGGACTGAACACTGAAGCTTTCTTT.

The chain couples TRBV2 to TRBJ2-1, with 10 positions matching TRBD2. Losses at the gene ends were 6 bases for V and 8 bases for J; bases not matched to a gene: 10. CDR1 and CDR2 from the germline V gene are SNHLY and FYNNEI. The CDR3 is made up of 15 amino acids. The CDR3 DNA follows: TGTGCCAGCAGGGGCGCTAGCGGGAGAGGCGATGAGCAGTTCTTC. Encoded protein: CASRGASGRGDEQFF. Full variable domain (missing parts from reference TRBV2 and TRBJ2-1): EPEVTQTPSHQVTQMGQEVILRCVPISNHLYFYWYRQILGQKVEFLVSFYNNEISEKSEIFDDQFSVERPDGSNFTLKIRSTKLEDSAMYFCASRGASGRGDEQFFGPGTRLTVL.

V usage is TRBV30 and J usage is TRBJ1-5, with 9 bases aligning to TRBD1. The V and J ends lost 0 bases and 5 bases, in that order; junction bases with no gene match: 2. Germline lookup yields CDR1 GTSNPN and CDR2 SVGIG (reference sequence). CDR3 length: 14 amino acids. The CDR3, as DNA: TGTGCCTGGAGTGTTACAGGGGGCCATCAGCCCCAGCATTTT. As protein: CAWSVTGGHQPQHF.

This clonotype was detected once. The genes are TRBV7-3 and TRBJ1-4; the D is unclear. Per germline, CDR1 SGHTA and CDR2 FQGTGA. CDR3 size: 10 residues. The ends were cut back, 5 bases at V and 9 bases at J, with 4 bases in the middle. CDR3 sequence (DNA): TGTGCCAGCAGCCCCAAAAAACTGTTTTTT. This gives the protein CASSPKKLFF.

This clonotype was found many times. This CDR3 reads CASSRPANTEAFF. Written as DNA, the CDR3 is TGTGCCAGCAGCCGCCCAGCGAACACTGAAGCTTTCTTT. The chain employs TRBV9 and TRBJ1-1; D unresolved. Per the germline V gene, CDR1 is SGDLS and CDR2 is YYNGEE. CDR3 size: 13 residues. Trimming took off 4 bases at V and 1 base at J, with 8 bases between the two ends.

V is TRBV29-1 and J is TRBJ2-2; the D is unclear. This CDR3 spans 12 amino acids. CDR1 and CDR2 (germline): SQVTM, ANQGSEA. Between the trimmed V and J ends, which lost 6 bases and 0 bases, there was a span of 5 bases. The DNA for the CDR3 is TGCAGCGTCGCGGCGAACACCGGGGAGCTGTTTTTT. Translated, it gives CSVAANTGELFF.

The V gene is TRBV24-1, the J gene TRBJ2-3, with 7 bases aligning to TRBD2. Trimming removed 5 bases from V and 6 bases from J; junction bases left unmatched: 7. Germline V CDR1 and CDR2: KGHDR, SFDVKD. The CDR3 length is 14 residues. CDR3 in DNA: TGTGCCACCAGTGGAGCGGGGTCGGGGGATACGCAGTATTTT. Its translation: CATSGAGSGDTQYF.

This clonotype was found a few times. Here the CDR3 reads CASSLTSLADYEQYF. The CDR3 DNA follows: TGTGCCAGCTCACTAACCTCACTAGCGGACTACGAGCAGTACTTC. This chain joins TRBV18 and TRBJ2-7, with 8 bases lining up with TRBD2. The V segment lost 4 bases and the J segment 3 bases; nucleotides outside the gene matches: 8. This CDR3 has 15 amino acids. From germline, CDR1 is KGHSH and CDR2 LQKENI.

This clonotype has more than one count but fewer than ten. The chain carries TRBV12-3 or TRBV12-4 and TRBJ1-2; D possibly corresponds to TRBD1 (6 bases). The ends were cut back, 6 bases at V and 4 bases at J, with 15 bases in the middle. The CDR3 sequence is 14 residues long. For the CDR3, the DNA is TGTGCCAGCAGGGCGGGACAAATCTCCTATGGCTACACCTTC. Its protein is CASRAGQISYGYTF.

This clonotype was picked up a small number of times. The chain joins TRBV18 to TRBJ1-2, with 9 bases aligning to TRBD1. This CDR3 spans 14 amino acids. V shed 3 bases and J 4 bases; nucleotides not matched to a gene: 3. Germline values: CDR1 KGHSH, CDR2 LQKENI. The chain's CDR3 is CASSPRDRVYGYTF. The CDR3 coding sequence is TGTGCCAGCTCACCCCGGGACAGGGTCTATGGCTACACCTTC.

This clonotype was counted a few times. The chain carries TRBV21-1 and TRBJ2-3; no DNA check was done on the table's D call, TRBD1. TRBV21-1 corresponds to a pseudogene. The CDR3 runs to 14 residues. CDR3 nucleotide sequence: TGTGCCAGCAGCAGACGGGACAGGGAAGATACGCAGTATTTT. Translated, it gives CASSRRDREDTQYF.

On this clonotype itself: One junction end disagrees with the germline gene, perhaps due to a read error. The V and J genes are TRBV6-1 and TRBJ2-1; no firm D call. The germline V gene encodes CDR1 MNHNS and CDR2 SASEGT. The CDR3 sequence is 12 residues long. This CDR3 is CASCEAINEQFF. The DNA of the CDR3 is TGTGCCAGCTGTGAGGCTATCAATGAGCAGTTCTTC.

The CDR3 DNA reads TGTGCCATCAGCGCCGGAGGGGCGAACACTGAAGCTTTCTTT. This sequence encodes CAISAGGANTEAFF. The chain couples TRBV10-3 to TRBJ1-1; a weak D match, TRBD1 (5 bases). V lost 6 bases to trimming and J lost 1 base, with 12 bases between them. The CDR3 is 14 residues long. Germline CDR1 reads ENHRY; CDR2 reads SYGVKD.

At least ten counts were recorded for this clonotype. The J gene is TRBJ2-3, the V gene TRBV9; possibly TRBD2 for D (6 bases). Germline CDR1 and CDR2: SGDLS and YYNGEE. This CDR3 is built from 15 residues. The V and J ends lost 7 bases and 2 bases respectively, with 17 bases between them. In DNA, the CDR3 is TGTGCCAGCGACCGTATGGGCGGGGACACAGATACGCAGTATTTT. Its translation: CASDRMGGDTDTQYF.

This chain joins TRBV14 and TRBJ2-1; D not resolved. Between the trimmed V and J ends, which lost 2 bases and 8 bases, there was a span of 7 bases. The CDR3 runs 12 residues. Germline assignment: CDR1 SGHDN and CDR2 FVKESK. This CDR3 is CASSQWFHEQFF. In nucleotides, the CDR3 is TGTGCCAGCAGCCAATGGTTCCATGAGCAGTTCTTC.

With respect to this clonotype: This likely comes from a read error, as the CDR3 has no conserved phenylalanine or tryptophan at its end. V and J are TRBV7-6 and TRBJ1-1; no firm D call. The CDR3 sequence is 14 residues long. Trimming shortened V by 2 bases and J by 5 bases, and 12 bases separated the two germline ends. Germline CDR1 SGHVS, CDR2 FNYEAQ. CDR3 nucleotide sequence: TGTGCCAGCAGCTTACCGGGTATGCGGACTGAAGCTTTCCTT. Amino acids: CASSLPGMRTEAFL.

The rearrangement links TRBV10-3 to TRBJ2-1; D possibly corresponds to TRBD2 (6 bases). V lost 7 bases, J lost 1 base, and 14 bases lay in between. This CDR3 region has 15 residues. Germline values: CDR1 ENHRY, CDR2 SYGVKD. CDR3 nucleotides: TGTGCCATCACCCCTAGACTAGAGTCCTACAATGAGCAGTTCTTC. Its protein is CAITPRLESYNEQFF.

This chain uses TRBV4-2 with TRBJ2-7; TRBD2 might be the D (6 bases). Per the germline V gene, CDR1 is LGHNA and CDR2 is YNFKEQ. Trimming removed 0 bases at V and 4 bases at J, with 13 bases between. This CDR3 is 15 amino acids long. CDR3: CASSQDRVAAYEQYF. CDR3 bases: TGTGCCAGCAGCCAAGATCGAGTAGCGGCGTACGAGCAGTACTTC.

The chain recombines TRBV20-1 with TRBJ2-1, with D maybe TRBD2 (5 bases). V shed 6 bases and J shed 2 bases, with 17 bases lying between them. The CDR3 spans 15 residues. Germline CDR1 reads DFQATT; CDR2 reads SNEGSKA (reference sequence). CDR3 in DNA: TGCAGTGCCCCCCTGGGCGGAGGCCCCTACAATGAGCAGTTCTTC. The encoded protein is CSAPLGGGPYNEQFF.

The chain joins TRBV3-1 to TRBJ2-7, with TRBD2 matching over 8 bases. The germline CDR1 and CDR2 sequences are LGHDT and YNNKEL (reference sequence). Germline trimming cut 1 base from V and 4 bases from J; bases unmatched to any gene: 3. The CDR3 extends over 14 amino acids. In DNA form, the CDR3 reads TGTGCCAGCAGCCAAGGACTAGCGCGGTACGAGCAGTACTTC. As protein: CASSQGLARYEQYF.